A single sample gave rise to the 13 T cell receptor beta chains below, sequenced in a study of cytomegalovirus exposure and HLA in healthy donors. The PCR ran on 60 Vbeta and 13 Jbeta primers. Generated by immunoSEQ multiplex PCR, the TCRdb table keeps only in-frame clones and is missing some. The sample has some 130,000 clones, around four fifths seen once. Sequencing input: PBMCs. The receptors originated from a boy aged 2 to 9 in good health and CMV-seronegative.

This sequence joins TRBV4-1 and TRBJ2-1; 8 bases fit TRBD1. The V and J ends lost 2 bases and 1 base, in that order; junction bases with no gene match: 4. CDR1 and CDR2 from the germline V gene are MGHRA and YSYEKL. The CDR3 contains 16 residues. CDR3 sequence reads: CASSQRQGTSYNEQFF. In DNA form, the CDR3 reads TGCGCCAGCAGCCAACGACAGGGGACATCCTACAATGAGCAGTTCTTC.

V is TRBV7-3 and J is TRBJ2-1; 7 bases are a match to TRBD2. Per the germline V gene, CDR1 is SGHTA and CDR2 is FQGTGA. V shed 2 bases, J shed 8 bases, and the junction held 9 bases outside the gene matches. CDR3 length: 15 residues. CDR3 loop: CASSLGDYLRDEQFF. In DNA form, the CDR3 reads TGTGCCAGCAGCTTAGGGGACTACCTGAGGGATGAGCAGTTCTTC.

This clone was detected a few times. The rearrangement joins TRBV10-2 to TRBJ1-1; tentative D call: TRBD1 (5 bases). Trimming removed 6 bases at V and 4 bases at J, with 15 bases between. The germline CDR1 and CDR2 sequences are WSHSY and SAAADI. The length of the CDR3 is 14 residues. CDR3 DNA sequence: TGCGCCAGCAGGGGGGGAGTTGGGGTCACTGAAGCTTTCTTT. Protein sequence: CASRGGVGVTEAFF.

This rearrangement joins TRBV25-1 to TRBJ1-4; D is uncertain. The CDR3 covers 15 residues. Per germline, CDR1 MGHDK and CDR2 SYGVNS. V dropped 2 bases and J dropped 4 bases, with 11 bases sitting between them. The DNA of the CDR3 is TGTGCCAGCAGTGAAGTCGTACAGAGTAATGAAAAACTGTTTTTT. Encoded protein: CASSEVVQSNEKLFF.

The rearrangement uses TRBV6-4 and TRBJ2-3, with D perhaps matching TRBD2 (7 bases). The V gene's germline CDR1 is MRHNA and CDR2 SNTAGT. This CDR3 comprises 15 residues. The ends were cut back, 2 bases at V and 0 bases at J, with 9 bases in the middle. Here the CDR3 reads CASSDGGASTDTQYF. CDR3 DNA: TGTGCCAGCAGTGACGGGGGGGCTAGCACAGATACGCAGTATTTT.

The V gene is TRBV5-4, the J gene TRBJ1-1; D call uncertain. V lost 7 bases and J lost 0, with 10 bases in between. The CDR3 spans 13 residues. CDR1 is SGHNT, CDR2 YYREEE, per germline (reference sequence). The CDR3: CASPPLLNTEAFF. The CDR3 DNA follows: TGTGCCAGCCCCCCACTACTGAACACTGAAGCTTTCTTT.

V gene TRBV10-1 combines with J gene TRBJ1-1; 7 bases agree with TRBD1. CDR1 is WNHNN and CDR2 is SYGVQD in the germline V gene (reference sequence). This CDR3 comprises 16 residues. After removal of 0 bases from V and 3 bases from J, the junction contained 7 bases not matched to a gene. The CDR3 region has the DNA TGCGCCAGCAGTGAGTCCGCAGGGGGTATGGACACTGAAGCTTTCTTT. The encoded protein is CASSESAGGMDTEAFF.

The chain couples TRBV6-1 to TRBJ2-3; D possibly corresponds to TRBD1 (5 bases). Trimming removed 1 base at V and 1 base at J, with 9 bases between. Per the germline V gene, CDR1 is MNHNS and CDR2 is SASEGT. The CDR3 runs to 15 residues. The CDR3 DNA follows: TGTGCCAGCAGTGAAGAGCAGGGCGGCACAGATACGCAGTATTTT. It yields the protein CASSEEQGGTDTQYF.

This clone has more than one count but fewer than ten. The rearrangement joins TRBV19 to TRBJ2-3, with D perhaps matching TRBD1 (6 bases). CDR1 is LNHDA and CDR2 is SQIVND in the germline V gene (reference sequence). Trimming left V 1 base short and J 4 bases short, with 12 bases between. This CDR3 spans 15 amino acids. The CDR3 DNA sequence: TGTGCCAGTAGTATAGCCCTAGGGGGTCCAGATACGCAGTATTTT. Translating gives CASSIALGGPDTQYF.

As for this clone: At one end the junction does not follow the germline gene, possibly because of a read error. The chain has TRBV7-9 and TRBJ2-2; D remains ambiguous. Germline CDR1 reads SEHNR; CDR2 reads FQNEAQ (reference sequence). The CDR3 has 16 amino acids. CDR3 loop: CSSSLSPELNTGELFF. CDR3 coding DNA: TGTTCCAGCAGCCTATCCCCGGAACTAAACACCGGGGAGCTGTTTTTT. The full variable domain, its missing parts supplied by reference TRBV7-9 and TRBJ2-2, is DTGVSQNPRHKITKRGQNVTFRCDPISEHNRLYWYRQTLGQGPEFLTYFQNEAQLEKSRLLSDRFSAERPKGSFSTLEIQRTEQGDSAMYLCSSSLSPELNTGELFFGEGSRLTVL.

The genes are TRBV6-5 and TRBJ1-2, with D maybe TRBD1 (6 bases). This CDR3 has 13 residues. V dropped 2 bases and J dropped 5 bases, with 9 bases sitting between them. Germline loops: CDR1 MNHEY, CDR2 SVGAGI. The CDR3 sequence: CASSYRTDYGYTF. Written as DNA, the CDR3 is TGTGCCAGCAGTTACCGGACAGATTATGGCTACACCTTC.

This sequence joins TRBV2 and TRBJ1-2; D may be TRBD1 (6 bases). Germline-derived CDR1 and CDR2 are SNHLY and FYNNEI. The CDR3 spans 13 residues. Deletions cut 6 bases from V and 8 bases from J, with 16 bases between. The CDR3 is CASRRGQFDGYTF. The CDR3 DNA is TGTGCCAGCAGAAGAGGACAGTTCGACGGCTACACCTTC.

As regards this clone: This CDR3 is also generated by other DNA sequences in the sample. The chain employs TRBV4-3 and TRBJ1-2; TRBD1 might be the D (5 bases). CDR3 length: 15 residues. The germline V gene encodes CDR1 LGHNA and CDR2 YSLEER. Trimming stripped 2 bases from V and 5 bases from J, with 15 bases between. The DNA for the CDR3 is TGCGCCAGCAGCCAACAGGGAGGGATCCCTTATGGCTACACCTTC. This gives the protein CASSQQGGIPYGYTF.